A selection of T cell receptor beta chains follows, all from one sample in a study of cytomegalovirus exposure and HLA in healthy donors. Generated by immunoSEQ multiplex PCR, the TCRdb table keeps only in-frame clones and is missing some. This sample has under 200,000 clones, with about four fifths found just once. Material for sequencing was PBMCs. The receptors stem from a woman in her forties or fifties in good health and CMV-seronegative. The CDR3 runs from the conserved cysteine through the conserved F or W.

CDR3: CASSPRDANYGYTF
V: TRBV18
length: 14
J: TRBJ1-2

CDR3: CASSVGQVGNEQFF
V: TRBV9
length: 14
J: TRBJ2-1

CDR3: CASSLSGGTDTQYF
V: TRBV27
length: 14
J: TRBJ2-3

CDR3: CASTGTSGRGANNEQFF
V: TRBV5-1
length: 17
J: TRBJ2-1

CDR3: CASGTGPSMDYGYTF
V: TRBV9
length: 15
J: TRBJ1-2

CDR3: CASSPNRDGEQYF
V: TRBV18
length: 13
J: TRBJ2-7

CDR3: CASSEGSGYSYEQYF
V: TRBV2
length: 15
J: TRBJ2-7

CDR3: CASTTRYF
V: TRBV6-5
length: 8
J: TRBJ2-7

CDR3: CASSIDLSYAQPQHF
V: TRBV19
length: 15
J: TRBJ1-5

CDR3: CASSGGTSMFF
V: TRBV19
length: 11
J: TRBJ2-1

CDR3: CASSSDGTGGKETQYF
V: TRBV7-2
length: 16
J: TRBJ2-5

CDR3: CASSLEGGENTEAFF
V: TRBV7-2
length: 15
J: TRBJ1-1

CDR3: CASSRLRLDEQFF
V: TRBV5-1
length: 13
J: TRBJ2-1

CDR3: CASSSGLYTDTQYF
V: TRBV11-2
length: 14
J: TRBJ2-3

CDR3: CASSLLDSNSPLHF
V: TRBV7-9
length: 14
J: TRBJ1-6

CDR3: CASSQRRQGGWQFF
V: TRBV4-3
length: 14
J: TRBJ2-1

CDR3: CATSRGALNEKLFF
V: TRBV15
length: 14
J: TRBJ1-4

CDR3: CASSPNGAPGPQHF
V: TRBV7-2
length: 14
J: TRBJ1-5

CDR3: CASSLELGRPYEQYF
V: TRBV5-1
length: 15
J: TRBJ2-7

CDR3: CSVRTMGLYNEQFF
V: TRBV29-1
length: 14
J: TRBJ2-1

CDR3: CASSPTESGYTF
V: TRBV18
length: 12
J: TRBJ1-2

CDR3: CASRIGGIGGDTQYF
V: TRBV2
length: 15
J: TRBJ2-3

CDR3: CASLRTGTGELFF
V: TRBV2
length: 13
J: TRBJ2-2

CDR3: CSVFTTSGWDNEQFF
V: TRBV29-1
length: 15
J: TRBJ2-1

CDR3: CASSLDGGAIDEQYF
V: TRBV11-3
length: 15
J: TRBJ2-7

CDR3: CASSVGVEYGYTF
V: TRBV9
length: 13
J: TRBJ1-2

CDR3: CASSNPDRSQPQHF
V: TRBV7-8
length: 14
J: TRBJ1-5

CDR3: CASSGGTGPQETQYF
V: TRBV5-6
length: 15
J: TRBJ2-5

CDR3: CASSQEGVANEKLFF
V: TRBV4-3
length: 15
J: TRBJ1-4

CDR3: CASSQDRTGSGQYF
V: TRBV4-1
length: 14
J: TRBJ2-7

CDR3: CASSFRGNTEAFF
V: TRBV27
length: 13
J: TRBJ1-1

CDR3: CASSYLDTNTEAFF
V: TRBV6-5
length: 14
J: TRBJ1-1

CDR3: CASSPGGNEQFF
V: TRBV9
length: 12
J: TRBJ2-1

CDR3: CASGRVTYEQYF
V: TRBV7-8
length: 12
J: -

CDR3: CASSLSLRDRGYEQYF
V: TRBV28
length: 16
J: TRBJ2-7